Listed here are 15 T cell receptor beta chains from one sample, sequenced in a study of cytomegalovirus exposure and HLA in healthy donors. The PCR was carried out with 60 Vbeta primers and 13 Jbeta primers. Libraries were prepared by immunoSEQ multiplex PCR; TCRdb keeps only in-frame clonotypes and omits some of them. This sample yields fewer than 200,000 clones, of which about 85% are seen a single time; about 4.3% belongs to the top ten. The sample was PBMCs. Receptors originate from a woman aged 45-65 years in good health and CMV-seropositive.

The rearrangement joins TRBV11-2 to TRBJ2-7; 7 bases fit TRBD1. The length of the CDR3 is 13 residues. The junction had 3 bases not matched to a gene; V was cut back by 3 bases and J by 4 bases. Germline V gene lookup returns CDR1 SGHAT and CDR2 FQNNGV. CDR3 nucleotide sequence: TGTGCCAGCAGCTTTGGGACAGATTACGAGCAGTACTTC. Translating it yields CASSFGTDYEQYF.

In this sample, this clone turned up once. The chain combines TRBV10-3 with TRBJ2-2; 12 nucleotides match TRBD2. The CDR3 length is 19 residues. The germline V gene encodes CDR1 ENHRY and CDR2 SYGVKD. The V gene end was trimmed by 3 bases and the J gene end by 4 bases; junction bases not matched to a gene: 12. The chain's CDR3 is CAISERKLAGGQVTGELFF. The CDR3 nucleotides read TGTGCCATCAGTGAAAGAAAGCTAGCGGGGGGGCAGGTCACCGGGGAGCTGTTTTTT.

The chain links TRBV29-1 to TRBJ1-1; 10 bases line up with TRBD1. Trimming took 5 bases from V and 3 from J; bases not matched to a gene: 18. The CDR3 totals 18 residues. From germline, CDR1 is SQVTM and CDR2 ANQGSEA. CDR3 in DNA: TGCAGCGTTAACCCCGGGACAGGGGAAGGGTTGAGGGACACTGAAGCTTTCTTT. Translated, it gives CSVNPGTGEGLRDTEAFF. Full variable domain (rest looked up from reference TRBV29-1 and TRBJ1-1): SAVISQKPSRDICQRGTSLTIQCQVDSQVTMMFWYRQQPGQSLTLIATANQGSEATYESGFVIDKFPISRPNLTFSTLTVSNMSPEDSSIYLCSVNPGTGEGLRDTEAFFGQGTRLTVV.

The genes are TRBV30 and TRBJ1-2, with D tentatively TRBD1 (5 bases). CDR3 length equals 17 residues. The V gene's germline CDR1 is GTSNPN and CDR2 SVGIG (reference sequence). V was clipped by 5 bases and J by 0 bases, with 22 bases between them. CDR3 bases: TGTGCCTGGGTGGGGGGATCGGCTCTACCCTCTAACTATGGCTACACCTTC. As protein: CAWVGGSALPSNYGYTF. The full variable domain, rest sourced from reference TRBV30 and TRBJ1-2, is SQTIHQWPATLVQPVGSPLSLECTVEGTSNPNLYWYRQAAGRGLQLLFYSVGIGQISSEVPQNLSASRPQDRQFILSSKKLLLSDSGFYLCAWVGGSALPSNYGYTFGSGTRLTVV.

The chain has TRBV7-8 and TRBJ1-4, with TRBD1 as a possible D gene (6 bases). The CDR3 sequence is 16 residues long. Trimming shortened V by 3 bases and J by 8 bases, and 19 bases separated the two germline ends. CDR1 and CDR2 (germline): SGHVS, FQNEAQ. CDR3 sequence reads: CASSFLSGGAKEKLFF. As DNA, the CDR3 is TGTGCCAGCAGCTTCCTCTCGGGGGGGGCGAAGGAAAAACTGTTTTTT. Variable domain in full (rest from reference TRBV7-8 and TRBJ1-4): GAGVSQSPRYKVAKRGQDVALRCDPISGHVSLFWYQQALGQGPEFLTYFQNEAQLDKSGLPSDRFFAERPEGSVSTLKIQRTQQEDSAVYLCASSFLSGGAKEKLFFGSGTQLSVL.

The V and J genes are TRBV6-1 and TRBJ2-1; 7 nucleotides match TRBD1. Germline V lookup: CDR1 MNHNS, CDR2 SASEGT. The CDR3 totals 13 residues. V was pared by 6 bases and J by 4 bases, with 3 bases of the junction left unmatched. This CDR3 reads CASSPGQYNEQFF. For the CDR3, the DNA is TGTGCCAGCAGCCCGGGACAGTACAATGAGCAGTTCTTC.

This chain connects TRBV5-8 to TRBJ1-3; TRBD1 agrees at 8 bases. Germline V gene data show CDR1 as SGHTS and CDR2 as YDEGEE. With 4 bases clipped from V and 2 bases from J, the junction kept 2 bases outside the gene matches. The CDR3 runs to 14 residues. Here the CDR3 reads CASSPDRAGNTIYF. The CDR3, as DNA: TGTGCCAGCAGCCCGGACAGGGCTGGAAACACCATATATTTT.

This clone was seen only once. The genes are TRBV4-3 and TRBJ1-3; D unclear. Germline CDR1 is LGHNA and CDR2 is YSLEER. This CDR3 has 18 amino acids. V gave up 0 bases and J gave up 2 bases, with 17 bases separating them. The CDR3 loop is CASSQDPSGGQAGNTIYF. In DNA, the CDR3 is TGCGCCAGCAGCCAAGATCCCTCGGGAGGGCAGGCTGGAAACACCATATATTTT.

The chain uses TRBV29-1 and TRBJ1-1; TRBD1 agrees at 8 bases. This CDR3 has 11 amino acids. The V gene end was trimmed by 7 bases and the J gene end by 6 bases; junction bases not matched to a gene: 4. Germline V lookup: CDR1 SQVTM, CDR2 ANQGSEA. The CDR3 DNA follows: TGCAGCGCCGTGACAGGGGCTGAAGCTTTCTTT. Encoded protein: CSAVTGAEAFF.

The V call is TRBV6-4, the J call TRBJ1-1, with D uncertain. V dropped 6 bases and J dropped 1 base, with 6 bases sitting between them. Germline-derived CDR1 and CDR2 are MRHNA and SNTAGT. The CDR3 length is 12 residues. CDR3 amino acids: CASRAGNTEAFF. The CDR3 DNA reads as TGTGCCAGCAGGGCAGGGAACACTGAAGCTTTCTTT.

The chain links TRBV7-9 to TRBJ1-1, with 7 positions matching TRBD1. Germline loops: CDR1 SEHNR, CDR2 FQNEAQ (reference sequence). Trimming cost V 5 bases and J 5 bases; bases outside gene matches: 14. This CDR3 spans 16 amino acids. This chain's CDR3 is CASSRGSGGSGTEAFF. DNA for the CDR3: TGTGCCAGCAGCCGAGGGTCAGGGGGGTCAGGTACTGAAGCTTTCTTT.

Points on this clone: One junction end disagrees with the germline gene, perhaps due to a read error. The chain joins TRBV7-9 to TRBJ2-7; the match to TRBD2 covers 11 bases. The germline V gene encodes CDR1 SEHNR and CDR2 FQNEAQ (reference sequence). The CDR3 covers 15 residues. The CDR3 region has the DNA TGTTCCAGCAGCGGTAGCGGGAGGGATGGCTACGAGCAGTACTTC. It is translated as CSSSGSGRDGYEQYF.

A word on this clone: At one boundary the junction diverges from the germline segment, which might be a read error. V is TRBV7-8 and J is TRBJ2-3, with TRBD2 matching over 12 bases. Looked up from germline, CDR1 is SGHVS and CDR2 is FQNEAQ. This CDR3 region has 16 residues. The CDR3 nucleotides are TGTGCCTGCAGCTACCTACCTAGCGGGGGGGCGGATACGCAGTATTTT. Translating it yields CACSYLPSGGADTQYF.

This clone was counted once. The rearrangement uses TRBV9 and TRBJ1-1, with D uncertain. Between the trimmed V and J ends, which lost 2 bases and 5 bases, there was a span of 16 bases. This CDR3 has 15 residues. From germline, CDR1 is SGDLS and CDR2 YYNGEE. The CDR3 bases are TGTGCCAGCAGCGTCGGCCCCACAGTAGTGACTGAAGCTTTCTTT. Protein product: CASSVGPTVVTEAFF.

This clone was seen just once. The DNA of the CDR3 is TGTGCCAGCAGTGAAATCGGACTAAACGAGCAGTACTTC. This sequence encodes CASSEIGLNEQYF. The rearrangement links TRBV6-1 to TRBJ2-7, with a possible D match to TRBD2 (6 bases). Germline loops: CDR1 MNHNS, CDR2 SASEGT. The CDR3 extends over 13 amino acids. The V end lost 2 bases, the J end lost 5 bases, and 10 bases lay between the germline ends.